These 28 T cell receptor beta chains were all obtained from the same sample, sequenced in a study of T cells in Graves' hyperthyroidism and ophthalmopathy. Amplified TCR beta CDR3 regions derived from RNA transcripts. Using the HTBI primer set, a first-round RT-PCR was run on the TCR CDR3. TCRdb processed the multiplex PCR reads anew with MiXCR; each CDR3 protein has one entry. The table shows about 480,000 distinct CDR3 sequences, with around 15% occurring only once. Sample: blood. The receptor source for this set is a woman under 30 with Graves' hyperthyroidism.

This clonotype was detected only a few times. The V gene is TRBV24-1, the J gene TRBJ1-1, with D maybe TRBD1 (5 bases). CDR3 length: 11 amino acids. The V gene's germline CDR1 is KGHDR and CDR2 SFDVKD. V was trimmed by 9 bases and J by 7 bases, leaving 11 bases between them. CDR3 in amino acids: CATYRDGEAFF. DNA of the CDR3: TGTGCCACCTATCGGGACGGTGAAGCTTTCTTT.

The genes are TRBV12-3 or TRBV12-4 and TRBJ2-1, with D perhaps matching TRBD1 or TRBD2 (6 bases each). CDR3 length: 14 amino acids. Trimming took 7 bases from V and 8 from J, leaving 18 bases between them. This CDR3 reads CASTQRGADHEQFF. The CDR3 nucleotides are TGTGCCAGCACCCAGAGGGGGGCGGACCATGAGCAGTTCTTC.

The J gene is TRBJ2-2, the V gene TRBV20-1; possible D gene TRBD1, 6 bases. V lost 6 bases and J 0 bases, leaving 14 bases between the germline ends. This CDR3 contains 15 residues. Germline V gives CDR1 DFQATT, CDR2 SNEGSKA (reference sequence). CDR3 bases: TGCAGTGCAACCCACAGGGAGACGAACACCGGGGAGCTGTTTTTT. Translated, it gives CSATHRETNTGELFF.

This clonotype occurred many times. The CDR3 region is CASSFGAGGELFF. DNA of the CDR3: TGTGCCAGCAGCTTCGGGGCCGGAGGGGAGCTGTTTTTT. V gene TRBV5-5 combines with J gene TRBJ2-2, with D possibly being TRBD1 or TRBD2 (5 bases each). Trimming pared 2 bases from V and 8 bases from J, leaving 10 bases between. This CDR3 is built from 13 residues. Germline CDR1 reads SGHKS; CDR2 reads YYEKEE (reference sequence).

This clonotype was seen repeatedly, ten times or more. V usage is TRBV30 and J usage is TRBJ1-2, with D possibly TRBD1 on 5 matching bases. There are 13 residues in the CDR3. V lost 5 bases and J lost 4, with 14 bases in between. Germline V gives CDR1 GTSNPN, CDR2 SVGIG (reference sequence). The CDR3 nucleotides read TGTGCCTGGGGGGGACGGGACGTCTATGGCTACACCTTC. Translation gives CAWGGRDVYGYTF.

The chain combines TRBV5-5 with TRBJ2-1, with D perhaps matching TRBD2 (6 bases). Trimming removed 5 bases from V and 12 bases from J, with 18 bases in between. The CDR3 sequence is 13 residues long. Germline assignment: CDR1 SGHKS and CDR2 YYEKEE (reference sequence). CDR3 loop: CASSKEGPGGQFF. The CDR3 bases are TGTGCCAGCAGTAAGGAGGGGCCTGGGGGGCAGTTCTTC.

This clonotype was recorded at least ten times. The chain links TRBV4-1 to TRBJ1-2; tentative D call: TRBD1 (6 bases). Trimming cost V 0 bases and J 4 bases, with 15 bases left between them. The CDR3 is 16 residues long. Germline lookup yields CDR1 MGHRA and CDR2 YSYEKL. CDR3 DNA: TGCGCCAGCAGCCAAGACGGGGGGGCCGCCCGCTATGGCTACACCTTC. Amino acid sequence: CASSQDGGAARYGYTF.

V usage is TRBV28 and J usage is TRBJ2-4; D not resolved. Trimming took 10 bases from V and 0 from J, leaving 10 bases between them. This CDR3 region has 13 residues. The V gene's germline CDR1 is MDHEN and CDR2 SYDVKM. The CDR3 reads CAIQTVAKNIQYF. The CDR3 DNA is TGTGCCATCCAAACCGTAGCCAAAAACATTCAGTACTTC.

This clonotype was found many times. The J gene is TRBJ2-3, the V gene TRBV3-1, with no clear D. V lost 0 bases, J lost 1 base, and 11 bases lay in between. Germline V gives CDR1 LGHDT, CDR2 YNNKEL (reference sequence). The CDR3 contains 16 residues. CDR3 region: CASSQDSEPGTDTQYF. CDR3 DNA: TGTGCCAGCAGCCAAGATTCTGAGCCTGGCACAGATACGCAGTATTTT.

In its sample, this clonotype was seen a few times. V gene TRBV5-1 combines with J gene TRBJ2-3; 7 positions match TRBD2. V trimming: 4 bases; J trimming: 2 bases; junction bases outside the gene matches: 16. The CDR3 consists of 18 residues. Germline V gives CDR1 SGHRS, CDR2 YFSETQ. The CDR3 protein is CASSPDYPTSLITDTQYF. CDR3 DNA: TGCGCCAGCAGCCCCGACTACCCGACTAGCCTGATCACAGATACGCAGTATTTT. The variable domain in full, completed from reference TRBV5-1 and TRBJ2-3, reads KAGVTQTPRYLIKTRGQQVTLSCSPISGHRSVSWYQQTPGQGLQFLFEYFSETQRNKGNFPGRFSGRQFSNSRSEMNVSTLELGDSALYLCASSPDYPTSLITDTQYFGPGTRLTVL.

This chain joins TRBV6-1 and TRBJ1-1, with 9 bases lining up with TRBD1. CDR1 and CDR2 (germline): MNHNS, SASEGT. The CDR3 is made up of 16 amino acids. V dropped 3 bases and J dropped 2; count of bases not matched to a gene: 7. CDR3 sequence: CASSDPGQGHNTEAFF. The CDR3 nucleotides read TGTGCCAGCAGTGATCCTGGACAGGGGCATAACACTGAAGCTTTCTTT.

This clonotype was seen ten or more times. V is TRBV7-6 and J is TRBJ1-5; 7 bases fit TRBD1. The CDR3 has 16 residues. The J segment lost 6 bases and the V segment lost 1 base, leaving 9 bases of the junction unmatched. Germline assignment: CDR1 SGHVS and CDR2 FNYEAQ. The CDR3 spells CASSLGIGQEGQPQHF. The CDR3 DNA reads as TGTGCCAGCAGCTTAGGGATCGGACAGGAGGGTCAGCCCCAGCATTTT.

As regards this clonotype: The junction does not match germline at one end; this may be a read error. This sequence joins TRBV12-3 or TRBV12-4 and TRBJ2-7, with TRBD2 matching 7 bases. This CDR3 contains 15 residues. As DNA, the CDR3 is TGTGCCAACAGTCCAAAAGGGATTGGCGGGAGCGAGCAGTACTTC. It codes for CANSPKGIGGSEQYF.

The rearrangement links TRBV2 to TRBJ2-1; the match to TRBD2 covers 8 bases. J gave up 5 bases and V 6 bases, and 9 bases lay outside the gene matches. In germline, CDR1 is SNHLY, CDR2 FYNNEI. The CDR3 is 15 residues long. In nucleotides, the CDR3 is TGTGCCAGCAGGTGGGCGGGAGGCAAGGACAATGAGCAGTTCTTC. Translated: CASRWAGGKDNEQFF. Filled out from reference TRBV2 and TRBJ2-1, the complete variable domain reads EPEVTQTPSHQVTQMGQEVILRCVPISNHLYFYWYRQILGQKVEFLVSFYNNEISEKSEIFDDQFSVERPDGSNFTLKIRSTKLEDSAMYFCASRWAGGKDNEQFFGPGTRLTVL.

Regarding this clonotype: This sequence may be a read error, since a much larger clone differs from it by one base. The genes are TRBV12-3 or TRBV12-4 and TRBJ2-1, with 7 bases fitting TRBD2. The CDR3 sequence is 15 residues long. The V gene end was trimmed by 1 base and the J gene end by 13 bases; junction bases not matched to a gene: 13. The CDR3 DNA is TGTGCCAGCAGTTTAGTGGGGGGGTCGGGACTCGGACAGTTCTTC. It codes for CASSLVGGSGLGQFF.

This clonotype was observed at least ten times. The CDR3 coding sequence is TGTGCCAGCAGTGGGATCTGGACAGACGAACTCTATGGCTACACCTTC. Amino acid sequence: CASSGIWTDELYGYTF. This chain links TRBV6-1 with TRBJ1-2; tentative D call: TRBD1 (6 bases). The CDR3 is made up of 16 amino acids. V was pared by 4 bases and J by 4 bases, with 19 bases between. Germline lookup yields CDR1 MNHNS and CDR2 SASEGT.

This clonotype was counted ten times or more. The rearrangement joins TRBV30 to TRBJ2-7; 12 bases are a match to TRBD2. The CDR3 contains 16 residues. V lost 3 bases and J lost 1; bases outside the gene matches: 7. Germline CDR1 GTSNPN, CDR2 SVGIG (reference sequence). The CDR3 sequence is CAWRWASGRVSYEQYF. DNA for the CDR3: TGTGCCTGGAGGTGGGCTAGCGGGAGGGTGTCCTACGAGCAGTACTTC.

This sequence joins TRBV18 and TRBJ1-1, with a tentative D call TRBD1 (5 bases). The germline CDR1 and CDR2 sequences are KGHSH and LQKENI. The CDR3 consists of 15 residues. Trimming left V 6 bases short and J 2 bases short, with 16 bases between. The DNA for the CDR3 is TGTGCCAGCTCGCAAAGCAGGACACCCAACACTGAAGCTTTCTTT. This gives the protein CASSQSRTPNTEAFF.

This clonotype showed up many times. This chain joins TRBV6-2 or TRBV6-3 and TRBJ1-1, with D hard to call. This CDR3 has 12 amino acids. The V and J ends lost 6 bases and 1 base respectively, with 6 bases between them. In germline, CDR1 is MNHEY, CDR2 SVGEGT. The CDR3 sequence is CASRPRNTEAFF. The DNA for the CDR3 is TGTGCCAGCAGACCGCGGAACACTGAAGCTTTCTTT.

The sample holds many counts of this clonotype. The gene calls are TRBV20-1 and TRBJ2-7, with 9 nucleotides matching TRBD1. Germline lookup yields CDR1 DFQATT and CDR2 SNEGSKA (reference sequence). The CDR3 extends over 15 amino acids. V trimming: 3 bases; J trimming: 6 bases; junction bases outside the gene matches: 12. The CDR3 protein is CSARSPGQGIVEQYF. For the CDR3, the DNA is TGCAGTGCTAGGTCTCCGGGACAGGGAATTGTCGAGCAGTACTTC.

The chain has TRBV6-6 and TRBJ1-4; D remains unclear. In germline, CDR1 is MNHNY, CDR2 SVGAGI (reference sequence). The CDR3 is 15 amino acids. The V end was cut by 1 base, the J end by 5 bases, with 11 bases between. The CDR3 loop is CASSYLHSGNEKLFF. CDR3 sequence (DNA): TGTGCCAGCAGTTACTTGCATTCGGGGAATGAAAAACTGTTTTTT.

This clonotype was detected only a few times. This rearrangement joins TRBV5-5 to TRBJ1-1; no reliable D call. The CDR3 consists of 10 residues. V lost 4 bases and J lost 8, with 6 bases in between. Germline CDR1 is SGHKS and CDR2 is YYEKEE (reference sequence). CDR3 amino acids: CASSLREAFF. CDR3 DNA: TGTGCCAGCAGCCTCCGAGAAGCTTTCTTT.

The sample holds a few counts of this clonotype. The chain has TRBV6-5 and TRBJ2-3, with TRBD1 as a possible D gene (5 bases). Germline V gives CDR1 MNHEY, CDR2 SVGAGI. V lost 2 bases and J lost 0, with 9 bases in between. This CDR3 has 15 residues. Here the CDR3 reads CASSYDSTSTDTQYF. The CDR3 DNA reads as TGTGCCAGCAGTTACGACAGCACTAGCACAGATACGCAGTATTTT.

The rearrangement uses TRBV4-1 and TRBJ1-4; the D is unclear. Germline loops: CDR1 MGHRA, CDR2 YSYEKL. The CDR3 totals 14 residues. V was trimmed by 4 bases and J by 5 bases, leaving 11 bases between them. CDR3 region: CASSPTRLNEKLFF. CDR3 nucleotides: TGCGCCAGCAGCCCCACGCGGCTCAATGAAAAACTGTTTTTT.

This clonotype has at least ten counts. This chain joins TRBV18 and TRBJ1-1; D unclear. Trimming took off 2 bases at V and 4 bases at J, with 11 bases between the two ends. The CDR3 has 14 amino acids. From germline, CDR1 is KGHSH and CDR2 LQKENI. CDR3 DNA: TGTGCCAGCTCACCATCAAGGGTAGGCACTGAAGCTTTCTTT. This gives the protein CASSPSRVGTEAFF.

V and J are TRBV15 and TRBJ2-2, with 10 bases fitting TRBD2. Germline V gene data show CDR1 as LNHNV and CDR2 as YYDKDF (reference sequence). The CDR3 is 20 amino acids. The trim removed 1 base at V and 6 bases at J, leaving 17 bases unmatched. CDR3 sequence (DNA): TGTGCCACCAGCAGAGTAGGAACGGGACTAGCGATAGCGGGGGCCGGGGAGCTGTTTTTT. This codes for CATSRVGTGLAIAGAGELFF.

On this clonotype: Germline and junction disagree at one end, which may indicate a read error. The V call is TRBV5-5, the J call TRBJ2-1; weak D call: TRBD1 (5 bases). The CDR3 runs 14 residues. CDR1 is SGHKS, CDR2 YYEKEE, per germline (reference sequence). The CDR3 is CASSQVNRNNERFF. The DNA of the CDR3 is TGTGCCAGCAGCCAAGTAAACAGGAACAATGAGCGGTTCTTC.

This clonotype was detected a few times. CDR3 residues: CASSLDVSSGANVLTF. Here the CDR3 DNA reads TGTGCCAGCAGTTTAGACGTCAGCTCTGGGGCCAACGTCCTGACTTTC. This chain uses TRBV12-3 or TRBV12-4 with TRBJ2-6, with D uncertain. Trimming removed 1 base at V and 0 bases at J, with 7 bases between. The CDR3 consists of 16 residues.